The present entry profiles one T cell receptor beta chain with its context. Its antigen remains unidentified. The iRepertoire nested amplicon-rescue multiplex PCR amplified TCR alpha and beta CDR3s from RNA. Tissue mRNA or PBMC total RNA, 100-400 ng, went into one-step reverse transcription and amplification. MiXCR, applied by TCRdb to the multiplex PCR reads, yields one record per CDR3 protein. The table records some 160,000 distinct CDR3 sequences, roughly 45% of them present only once. These data are taken from a study of glioma-infiltrating T cells. Findings of the study overall: Tissue and blood shared very few CDR3 sequences. Gliomas, especially low-grade, showed above-expected tissue-blood divergence; non-neoplastic patients showed below.

There are 14 residues in the CDR3. V shed 0 bases, J shed 8 bases, and the junction held 4 bases outside the gene matches. The V gene's germline CDR1 is DFQATT and CDR2 SNEGSKA (reference sequence). This chain links TRBV20-1 with TRBJ2-1, with 10 bases aligning to TRBD2. This TCR was sampled from a human donor with low-grade glioma or glioblastoma, undergoing nonglioma brain surgery, or in good health (not recorded which). Sequenced sample: glioma tissue, nonneoplastic brain tissue, or PBMCs (not recorded which). CDR3 nucleotide sequence: TGCAGTGCTAGAGATCCAGCGGGAGGGGATGAGCAGTTCTTC. Translated: CSARDPAGGDEQFF.